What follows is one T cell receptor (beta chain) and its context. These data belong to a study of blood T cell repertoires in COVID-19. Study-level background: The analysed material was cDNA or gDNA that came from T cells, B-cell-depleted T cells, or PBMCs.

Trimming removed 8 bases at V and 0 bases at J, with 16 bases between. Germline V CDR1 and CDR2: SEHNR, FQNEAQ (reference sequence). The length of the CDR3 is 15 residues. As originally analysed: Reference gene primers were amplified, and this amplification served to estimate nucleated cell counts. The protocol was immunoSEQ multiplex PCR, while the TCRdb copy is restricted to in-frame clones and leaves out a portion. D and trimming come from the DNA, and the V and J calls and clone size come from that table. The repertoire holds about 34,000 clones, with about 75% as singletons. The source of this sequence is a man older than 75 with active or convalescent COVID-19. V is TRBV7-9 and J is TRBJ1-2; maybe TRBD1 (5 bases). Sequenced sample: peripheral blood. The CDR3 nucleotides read TGTGCCAGCTCAACAGGACACACCGCTAACTATGGCTACACCTTC. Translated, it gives CASSTGHTANYGYTF.